One sample yielded the 19 T cell receptor beta chains listed below, sequenced in a study of shared clonotypes between healthy human individuals. Terminally differentiated effector memory CD45RA+ cells were excluded by CCR7 positive selection of CD45RO-negative cells. Only in-frame clones appear in the TCRdb table, and some are missing; sequencing was by immunoSEQ multiplex PCR. The sample shows 2 million to 2.5 million clones, approximately 94% of them seen only once. The sequenced sample was naive CD8+ T cells from PBMCs. The receptors here all came from a man between 18 and 35 years old in good health. Some clones in this sample may be carry-over from other donors' samples.

CDR3 residues: CASSPPDRRWSETQYF. DNA of the CDR3: TGTGCCAGCTCACCACCAGACCGCCGTTGGAGTGAGACCCAGTACTTC. The V gene is TRBV18, the J gene TRBJ2-5; D call uncertain. This CDR3 is 16 amino acids long. CDR1 and CDR2 (germline): KGHSH, LQKENI. Trimming took off 0 bases at V and 5 bases at J, with 16 bases between the two ends.

This clone occurred once. The gene calls are TRBV7-9 and TRBJ1-1; 7 positions agree with TRBD1. The CDR3 is 15 residues long. The trim removed 4 bases at V and 0 bases at J, leaving 5 bases unmatched. In germline, CDR1 is SEHNR, CDR2 FQNEAQ (reference sequence). The CDR3 sequence: CASSSTGPLNTEAFF. The CDR3 coding sequence is TGTGCCAGCAGCTCGACAGGGCCCCTGAACACTGAAGCTTTCTTT.

Turning to this clone: The sample carries other DNA sequences with the same CDR3. The chain links TRBV7-9 to TRBJ1-2; D ambiguous. Trimming stripped 6 bases from V and 4 bases from J, with 6 bases between. Germline V gene sequence: CDR1 SEHNR, CDR2 FQNEAQ (reference sequence). This CDR3 has 11 residues. CDR3 DNA: TGTGCCAGCAGTGGACCCTATGGCTACACCTTC. The encoded protein is CASSGPYGYTF. Variable domain in full (rest from reference TRBV7-9 and TRBJ1-2): DTGVSQNPRHKITKRGQNVTFRCDPISEHNRLYWYRQTLGQGPEFLTYFQNEAQLEKSRLLSDRFSAERPKGSFSTLEIQRTEQGDSAMYLCASSGPYGYTFGSGTRLTVV.

The chain combines TRBV7-8 with TRBJ1-1; D not resolved. Germline CDR1 is SGHVS and CDR2 is FQNEAQ. The CDR3 runs to 15 residues. V dropped 2 bases and J dropped 1 base, with 11 bases sitting between them. CDR3 sequence: CASSLSQAGNTEAFF. CDR3 in DNA: TGTGCCAGCAGCTTAAGCCAGGCCGGGAACACTGAAGCTTTCTTT.

This clone appeared once. V and J are TRBV27 and TRBJ2-1, with a tentative D call TRBD2 (6 bases). Trimming removed 1 base at V and 6 bases at J, with 16 bases between. CDR1 is MNHEY and CDR2 is SMNVEV in the germline V gene (reference sequence). The CDR3 extends over 16 amino acids. DNA for the CDR3: TGTGCCAGCAGTTTATTAGCCTCGGGACTTACCAATGAGCAGTTCTTC. Translating gives CASSLLASGLTNEQFF.

J is TRBJ1-5 and V is TRBV27, with D perhaps TRBD1 (5 bases). The CDR3 is 16 residues long. Trimming cost V 5 bases and J 7 bases, with 21 bases left between them. From germline, CDR1 is MNHEY and CDR2 SMNVEV (reference sequence). CDR3 sequence reads: CASSGLPTRGEQPQHF. CDR3 bases: TGTGCCAGCAGTGGTCTACCAACAAGGGGCGAACAGCCCCAGCATTTT.

This clone was counted a single time. CDR3 coding DNA: TGTGCCACCAGCGAGGGGGGGACTAGCAACCACGAGCAGTACTTC. Protein: CATSEGGTSNHEQYF. This chain joins TRBV15 and TRBJ2-7; TRBD2 aligns across 9 bases. This CDR3 is built from 15 residues. Germline CDR1 and CDR2: LNHNV and YYDKDF (reference sequence). Trimming at V came to 5 bases and at J to 5 bases, leaving 10 bases not matched to a gene.

V gene TRBV9 combines with J gene TRBJ2-7; D call uncertain. Germline V lookup: CDR1 SGDLS, CDR2 YYNGEE. With 4 bases removed from V and 2 bases from J, the gap between germline ends came to 10 bases. There are 13 residues in the CDR3. The CDR3 sequence is CASSPKYAYEQYF. Written as DNA, the CDR3 is TGTGCCAGCAGCCCCAAATACGCCTACGAGCAGTACTTC.

J is TRBJ2-1 and V is TRBV28; 13 nucleotides agree with TRBD2. The J segment lost 9 bases and the V segment lost 6 bases, leaving 17 bases of the junction unmatched. This CDR3 is 18 amino acids long. CDR1 and CDR2 from the germline V gene are MDHEN and SYDVKM. The CDR3 region is CASSYGWTSGRQDSEQFF. In DNA form, the CDR3 reads TGTGCCAGCAGCTACGGATGGACTAGCGGGAGACAAGATAGTGAGCAGTTCTTC.

The rearrangement uses TRBV25-1 and TRBJ1-4; no clear D gene. CDR1 and CDR2 from the germline V gene are MGHDK and SYGVNS. With 1 base removed from V and 7 bases from J, the gap between germline ends came to 7 bases. This CDR3 has 13 amino acids. CDR3 amino acids: CASSEWEGEKLFF. Written as DNA, the CDR3 is TGTGCCAGCAGTGAATGGGAGGGTGAAAAACTGTTTTTT.

The J gene is TRBJ1-2, the V gene TRBV2; possibly TRBD1 for D (6 bases). Germline lookup yields CDR1 SNHLY and CDR2 FYNNEI. This CDR3 has 15 residues. Trimming removed 1 base at V and 5 bases at J, with 14 bases between. The CDR3 is CASSEEGVGLYGYTF. The CDR3 bases are TGTGCCAGCAGTGAAGAGGGGGTCGGGCTTTATGGCTACACCTTC.

The gene calls are TRBV11-2 and TRBJ2-7; D is ambiguous. CDR3 length equals 14 residues. Germline V gene data show CDR1 as SGHAT and CDR2 as FQNNGV. The V and J ends lost 0 bases and 3 bases respectively, with 9 bases between them. CDR3 sequence: CASSLDPAIYEQYF. CDR3 sequence (DNA): TGTGCCAGCAGCTTAGATCCAGCGATCTACGAGCAGTACTTC.

The rearrangement uses TRBV5-6 and TRBJ1-2; 8 bases are shared with TRBD1. The CDR3 loop spans 15 amino acids. CDR1 is SGHDT, CDR2 YYEEEE, per germline. V lost 4 bases, J lost 2 bases, and 7 bases stayed unmatched. The chain's CDR3 is CASSARDRLNYGYTF. In DNA form, the CDR3 reads TGTGCCAGCAGCGCCCGGGACAGGCTCAACTATGGCTACACCTTC.

This chain joins TRBV9 and TRBJ2-7, with D possibly matching TRBD2 (7 bases). CDR3 size: 14 residues. Trimming cost V 4 bases and J 2 bases, with 13 bases left between them. Per the germline V gene, CDR1 is SGDLS and CDR2 is YYNGEE. Written as DNA, the CDR3 is TGTGCCAGCAGCCCCAAGGGGGGGCCCTACGAGCAGTACTTC. Translating it yields CASSPKGGPYEQYF.

The chain combines TRBV27 with TRBJ2-7; no clear D gene. CDR3 length: 13 amino acids. The V gene lost 6 bases and the J gene lost 7 bases, with 16 bases spanning the gap. CDR1 MNHEY and CDR2 SMNVEV come from the germline V gene (reference sequence). The CDR3, as DNA: TGTGCCAGCAGCCCCCGGGCCAGCTCAGAGCAGTACTTC. It is translated as CASSPRASSEQYF.

The chain links TRBV5-1 to TRBJ2-5, with 8 bases fitting TRBD2. CDR1 is SGHRS and CDR2 is YFSETQ in the germline V gene. The CDR3 is 15 amino acids. Unmatched junction bases numbered 12, after V lost 6 bases and J lost 5 bases. The CDR3: CASTSRREVGETQYF. The CDR3 DNA sequence: TGCGCCAGCACCTCCAGGCGGGAGGTAGGGGAGACCCAGTACTTC.

This chain connects TRBV4-1 to TRBJ2-7, with TRBD1 identical over 11 bases. The germline gives CDR1 MGHRA, CDR2 YSYEKL. The V gene end was trimmed by 3 bases and the J gene end by 4 bases; junction bases not matched to a gene: 5. There are 15 residues in the CDR3. CDR3 nucleotides: TGCGCCAGCAGCCACGGACAGGGGGCAACATACGAGCAGTACTTC. It encodes CASSHGQGATYEQYF.

V and J are TRBV5-1 and TRBJ2-7; the match to TRBD1 covers 9 bases. The CDR3 extends over 14 amino acids. CDR1 and CDR2 from the germline V gene are SGHRS and YFSETQ. The V segment lost 4 bases and the J segment 4 bases; nucleotides outside the gene matches: 6. CDR3 in DNA: TGCGCCAGCAGCCCCCCGGGACAGGGTTACGAGCAGTACTTC. It encodes CASSPPGQGYEQYF.

This chain joins TRBV28 and TRBJ1-2; 8 bases are a match to TRBD1. This CDR3 comprises 15 residues. V was pared by 6 bases and J by 3 bases, with 9 bases of the junction left unmatched. In germline, CDR1 is MDHEN, CDR2 SYDVKM. The CDR3 spells CASRPGQGIDYGYTF. In nucleotides, the CDR3 is TGTGCCAGCAGACCCGGACAGGGTATCGACTATGGCTACACCTTC.